Listed below are T cell receptor beta chains from one sample, sequenced in a study of molecular identifiers for immune sequencing clone quantification. TCRdb reanalysed the PCR reads using MiXCR and keeps one entry per CDR3 protein. The sample holds 250,000 to 350,000 distinct CDR3 sequences, 20% to 25% seen once. Sequences were obtained from naive CD8+ T cells from blood, with Jurkat cell RNA spiked in. Receptors originate from a human donor in good health. Some libraries in this study had Jurkat cell RNA spiked in. CDR3s include the opening cysteine and the closing phenylalanine or tryptophan. The order of the fields is clone size, V gene, J gene, D gene, CDR3 DNA, CDR3 protein. D genes are given only for firm matches. Clone size is shown for a subset of rows, as once, few, many or a class of expanded clone.

>many|TRBV7-9|TRBJ2-7|TRBD1
TGTGCCAGCAGCCACGGACAGGGCCTCTCCTACGAGCAGTACTTC
CASSHGQGLSYEQYF
>-|TRBV7-9|TRBJ2-7|-
TGTGCCAGCAGCCCTTCCGGGGGCTACGAGCGGTACTTC
CASSPSGGYERYF
>many|TRBV2|TRBJ1-1|-
TGTGCCAGCAGGGGGACGATGAACACTGAAGCTTTCTTT
CASRGTMNTEAFF
>many|TRBV20-1|TRBJ2-5|TRBD2
TGCAGTGCTCCGACTAGCGGGAGGTCCAGAGAGACCCAGTACTTC
CSAPTSGRSRETQYF
>many|TRBV19|TRBJ2-6|-
TGTGCCAGTAGTATAGGTGGTGCTGGGGCCAACGTCCTGACTTTC
CASSIGGAGANVLTF
>many|TRBV29-1|TRBJ1-1|TRBD1
TGCAGCGTTGACGGCAGGGGGTATGAAGCTTTCTTT
CSVDGRGYEAFF
>many|TRBV6-6|TRBJ2-3|TRBD2
TGTGCCAGCATTCTAACGGCGGGAGGGCCAGATACGCAGTATTTT
CASILTAGGPDTQYF
>many|TRBV2|TRBJ1-1|TRBD1
TGTGCCAGCAGTGAGGACAGGGGAGTTTCGAACACTGAAGCTTTCTTT
CASSEDRGVSNTEAFF
>many|TRBV21-1|TRBJ2-4|-
TGTGCCAGCATCCCAGGGTATGGGGGTCCTACCCGAGCCAAAAACATTCAGTACTTC
CASIPGYGGPTRAKNIQYF
>many|TRBV5-8|TRBJ2-3|TRBD1
TGTGCCAGCAGCTTGGGACAGGGGAAAGATACGCAGTATTTT
CASSLGQGKDTQYF
>many|TRBV20-1|TRBJ2-3|TRBD2
TGCAGTGCTAGTCCTCTACGGACTAGCGGGAGGTACACAGATACGCAGTATTTT
CSASPLRTSGRYTDTQYF
>many|TRBV21-1|TRBJ2-1|-
TGTGCCAGCATTTCACGGGCGAGGAATGAGCAGTTCTTC
CASISRARNEQFF
>many|TRBV6-5|TRBJ2-3|-
TGTGCCAGCAGTTATGAGCCCTCCGCAGATACGCAGTATTTT
CASSYEPSADTQYF
>-|TRBV3-1|TRBJ1-2|-
TGTGCCAGCAGCCAAGCTGGGTCCAACTATGGCTACACCTTC
CASSQAGSNYGYTF
>few|TRBV12-2|TRBJ2-7|-
TGTGCAAGTCGCTTAGCGGGCAGGGTGAGATCCTACGAGCAGTACTTC
CASRLAGRVRSYEQYF
>-|TRBV4-1|TRBJ2-3|TRBD1
TGCGCCAGCAGCCAAGAACAGGGGATTAGTGATACGCAGTATTTT
CASSQEQGISDTQYF
>few|TRBV7-9|TRBJ2-7|TRBD1
TGTGCCGGCAGCTTAGGACAGGGGGTCTCCTACGAGCAGTACTTC
CAGSLGQGVSYEQYF
>many|TRBV7-9|TRBJ2-7|TRBD2
TGTGCCAGCAGCCCGGGGACTAGCCGCGAGCAGTACTTC
CASSPGTSREQYF
>many|TRBV29-1|TRBJ2-3|TRBD2
TGCAGCGTTGAAAATCTGGGCGGGGGGGTTACAGATACGCAGTATTTT
CSVENLGGGVTDTQYF
>many|TRBV29-1|TRBJ2-5|-
TGCAGCGTGGCAGCAGAGACCCAGTACTTC
CSVAAETQYF
>many|TRBV9|TRBJ2-2|-
TGTGCCAGCAGTGCAGACACCGGGGAGCTGTTTTTT
CASSADTGELFF
>many|TRBV28|TRBJ1-5|TRBD1
TGTGCCAGCAGAACCCGGACAGGGGGCCTCAATCAGCCCCAGCATTTT
CASRTRTGGLNQPQHF
>many|TRBV6-5|TRBJ2-3|-
TGTGCCAGCAGTTACACGGTGGATAGCACAGATACGCAGTATTTT
CASSYTVDSTDTQYF
>few|TRBV10-2|TRBJ1-1|-
TGCGCCAGCAGTGCGTGGCAGAACACTGAAGCTTTCTTT
CASSAWQNTEAFF
>few|TRBV4-1|TRBJ2-7|-
TGCGCCAGCAGCCAAGTAACCGCGGAGGGCTACGAGCAGTACTTC
CASSQVTAEGYEQYF
>-|TRBV6-2/TRBV6-3|TRBJ2-7|TRBD2
TGTGCCAGCACGGGGACTAGCGTCGGTTGGATACCCGAGCAGTACTTC
CASTGTSVGWIPEQYF
>many|TRBV7-9|TRBJ2-3|TRBD2
TGTGCCAGCAGCCCATTAGCGGGGGGGAGCACAGATACGCAGTATTTT
CASSPLAGGSTDTQYF
>many|TRBV2|TRBJ1-2|TRBD1
TGTGCCAGCAGTGAAAAGTCCGGGACAGGGATCTATGGCTACACCTTC
CASSEKSGTGIYGYTF
>-|TRBV4-3|TRBJ2-7|TRBD1
TGCGCCAGCAGCCCAAGGACAGGGGAATTGTCCGAGCAGTACTTC
CASSPRTGELSEQYF
>-|TRBV12-3/TRBV12-4|TRBJ1-1|-
TGTGCCAGCAGCGGGGCGGGGGGTGACACTGAAGCTTTCTTT
CASSGAGGDTEAFF
>many|TRBV18|TRBJ2-7|-
TGTGCCAGCTCACGCGGGGACACCCTCTCCTACGAGCAGTACTTC
CASSRGDTLSYEQYF
>many|TRBV13|TRBJ2-7|TRBD1
TGTGCCAGCAGCTTAGGGAGGACAGGGGGAATCGAGCAGTACTTC
CASSLGRTGGIEQYF
>many|TRBV19|TRBJ1-1|-
TGTGCCAGTAGTATCGTGGCAGGGGCGCCCACTGAAGCTTTCTTT
CASSIVAGAPTEAFF
>few|TRBV6-6|TRBJ2-1|TRBD2
TGTGCCAGCAGTTCCGGACTAGCGGGACAATACAATGAGCAGTTCTTC
CASSSGLAGQYNEQFF
>few|TRBV7-9|TRBJ2-2|-
TGTGCCAGCAGAGCAGGGGTGGAGACCGGGGAGCTGTTTTTT
CASRAGVETGELFF
>many|TRBV19|TRBJ2-6|TRBD1
TGTGCCAGTGGTCGTGGGACAGGGGTCCCTGGGGCCAACGTCCTGACTTTC
CASGRGTGVPGANVLTF